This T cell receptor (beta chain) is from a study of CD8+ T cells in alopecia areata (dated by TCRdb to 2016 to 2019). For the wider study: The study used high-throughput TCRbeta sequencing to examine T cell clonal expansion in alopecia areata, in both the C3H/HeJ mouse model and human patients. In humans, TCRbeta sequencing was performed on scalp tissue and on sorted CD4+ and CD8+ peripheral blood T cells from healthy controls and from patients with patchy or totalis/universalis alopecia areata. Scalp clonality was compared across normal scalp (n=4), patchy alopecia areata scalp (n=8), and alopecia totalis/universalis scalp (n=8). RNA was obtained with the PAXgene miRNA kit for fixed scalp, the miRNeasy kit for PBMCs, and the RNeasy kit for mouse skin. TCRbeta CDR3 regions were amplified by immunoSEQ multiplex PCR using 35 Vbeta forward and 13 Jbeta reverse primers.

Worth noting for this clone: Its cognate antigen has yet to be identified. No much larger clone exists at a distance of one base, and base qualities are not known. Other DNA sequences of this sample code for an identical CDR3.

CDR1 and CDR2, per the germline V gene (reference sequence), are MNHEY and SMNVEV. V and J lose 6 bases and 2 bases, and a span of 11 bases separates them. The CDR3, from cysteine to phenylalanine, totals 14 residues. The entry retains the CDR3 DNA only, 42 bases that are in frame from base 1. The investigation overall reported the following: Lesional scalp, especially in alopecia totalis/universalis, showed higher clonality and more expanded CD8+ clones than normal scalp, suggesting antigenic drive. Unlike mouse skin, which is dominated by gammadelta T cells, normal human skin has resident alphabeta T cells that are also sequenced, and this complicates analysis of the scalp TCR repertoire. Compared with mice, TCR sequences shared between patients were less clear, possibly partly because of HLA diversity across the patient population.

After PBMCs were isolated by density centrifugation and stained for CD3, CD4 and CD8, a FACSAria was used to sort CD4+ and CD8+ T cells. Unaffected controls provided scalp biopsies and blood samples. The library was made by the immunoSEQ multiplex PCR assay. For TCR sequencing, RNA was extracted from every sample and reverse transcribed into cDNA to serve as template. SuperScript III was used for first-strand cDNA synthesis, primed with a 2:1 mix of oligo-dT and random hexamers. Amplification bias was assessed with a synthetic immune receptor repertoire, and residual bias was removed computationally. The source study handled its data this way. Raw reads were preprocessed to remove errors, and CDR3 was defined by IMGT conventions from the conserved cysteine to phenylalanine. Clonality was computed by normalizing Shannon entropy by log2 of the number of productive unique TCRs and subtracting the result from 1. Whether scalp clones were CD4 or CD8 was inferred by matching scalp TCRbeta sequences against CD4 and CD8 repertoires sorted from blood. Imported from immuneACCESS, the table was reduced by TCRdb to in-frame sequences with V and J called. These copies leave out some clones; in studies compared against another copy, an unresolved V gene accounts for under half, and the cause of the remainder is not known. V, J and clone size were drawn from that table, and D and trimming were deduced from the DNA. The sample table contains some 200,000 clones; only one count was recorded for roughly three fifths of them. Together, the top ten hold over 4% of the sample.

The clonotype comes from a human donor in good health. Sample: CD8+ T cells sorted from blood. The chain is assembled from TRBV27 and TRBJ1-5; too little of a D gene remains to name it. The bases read TGTGCCAGCAGCCCCTTGGGCGGCAATCAGCCCCAGCATTTT. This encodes CASSPLGGNQPQHF.